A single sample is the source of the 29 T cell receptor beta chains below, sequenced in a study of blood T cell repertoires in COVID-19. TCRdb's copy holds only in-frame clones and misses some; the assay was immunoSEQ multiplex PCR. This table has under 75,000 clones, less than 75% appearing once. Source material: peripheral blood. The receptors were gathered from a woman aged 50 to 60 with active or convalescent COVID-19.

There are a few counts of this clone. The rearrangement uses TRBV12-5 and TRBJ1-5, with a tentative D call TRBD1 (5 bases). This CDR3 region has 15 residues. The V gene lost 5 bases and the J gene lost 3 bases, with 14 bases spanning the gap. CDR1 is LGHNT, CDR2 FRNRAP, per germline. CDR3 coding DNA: TGTGCTAGTGGTCTCCTCGACAGCTTCAATCAGCCCCAGCATTTT. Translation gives CASGLLDSFNQPQHF. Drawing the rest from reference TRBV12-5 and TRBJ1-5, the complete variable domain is DARVTQTPRHKVTEMGQEVTMRCQPILGHNTVFWYRQTMMQGLELLAYFRNRAPLDDSGMPKDRFSAEMPDATLATLKIQPSEPRDSAVYFCASGLLDSFNQPQHFGDGTRLSIL.

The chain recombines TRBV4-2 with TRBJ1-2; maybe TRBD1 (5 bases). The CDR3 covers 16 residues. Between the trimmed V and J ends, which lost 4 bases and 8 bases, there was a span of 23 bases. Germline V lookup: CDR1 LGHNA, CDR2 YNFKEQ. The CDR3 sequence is CASSPDTGDGRGGYTF. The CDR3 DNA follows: TGTGCCAGCAGCCCGGACACGGGGGATGGTAGAGGGGGCTACACCTTC.

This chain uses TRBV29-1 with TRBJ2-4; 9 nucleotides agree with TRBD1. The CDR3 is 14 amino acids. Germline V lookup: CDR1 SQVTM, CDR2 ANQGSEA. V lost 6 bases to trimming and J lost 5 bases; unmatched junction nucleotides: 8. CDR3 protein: CSVEDRGEQNIQYF. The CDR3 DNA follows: TGCAGCGTAGAGGACAGGGGAGAGCAAAACATTCAGTACTTC.

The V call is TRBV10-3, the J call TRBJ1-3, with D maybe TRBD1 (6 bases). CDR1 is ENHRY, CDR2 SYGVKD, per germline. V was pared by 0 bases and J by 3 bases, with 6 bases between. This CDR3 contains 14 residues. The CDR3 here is CAISESGGGNTIYF. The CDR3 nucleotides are TGTGCCATCAGTGAGTCAGGGGGTGGAAACACCATATATTTT.

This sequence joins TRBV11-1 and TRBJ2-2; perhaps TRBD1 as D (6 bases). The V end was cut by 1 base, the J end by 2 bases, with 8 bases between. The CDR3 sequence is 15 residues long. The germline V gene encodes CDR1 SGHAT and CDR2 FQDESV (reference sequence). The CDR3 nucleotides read TGTGCCAGCAGCTTAGGGGACACAAACACCGGGGAGCTGTTTTTT. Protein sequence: CASSLGDTNTGELFF. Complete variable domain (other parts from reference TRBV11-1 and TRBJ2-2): EAEVAQSPRYKITEKSQAVAFWCDPISGHATLYWYRQILGQGPELLVQFQDESVVDDSQLPKDRFSAERLKGVDSTLKIQPAELGDSAMYLCASSLGDTNTGELFFGEGSRLTVL.

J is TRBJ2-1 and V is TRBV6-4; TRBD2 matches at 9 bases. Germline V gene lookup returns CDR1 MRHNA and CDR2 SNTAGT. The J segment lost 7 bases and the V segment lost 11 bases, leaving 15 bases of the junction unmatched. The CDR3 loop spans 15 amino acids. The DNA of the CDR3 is TGTGCCGGATCCGCCCAGCGGGAGGCACGTAATGAGCAGTTCTTC. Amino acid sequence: CAGSAQREARNEQFF.

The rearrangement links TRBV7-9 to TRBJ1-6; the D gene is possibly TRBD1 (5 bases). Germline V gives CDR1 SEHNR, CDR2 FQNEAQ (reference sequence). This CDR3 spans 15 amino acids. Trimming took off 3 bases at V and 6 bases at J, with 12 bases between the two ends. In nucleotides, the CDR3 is TGTGCCAGCAGCTTCTGGCAGGGTGGTAATTCACCCCTCCACTTT. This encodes CASSFWQGGNSPLHF. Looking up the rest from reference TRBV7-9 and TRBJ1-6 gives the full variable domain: DTGVSQNPRHKITKRGQNVTFRCDPISEHNRLYWYRQTLGQGPEFLTYFQNEAQLEKSRLLSDRFSAERPKGSFSTLEIQRTEQGDSAMYLCASSFWQGGNSPLHFGNGTRLTVT.

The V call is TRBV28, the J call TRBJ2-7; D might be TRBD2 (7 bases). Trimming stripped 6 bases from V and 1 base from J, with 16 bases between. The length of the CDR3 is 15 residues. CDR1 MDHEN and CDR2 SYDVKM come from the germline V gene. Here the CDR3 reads CASSPWGRESYEQYF. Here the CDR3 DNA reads TGTGCCAGCAGCCCGTGGGGGCGGGAGTCCTACGAGCAGTACTTC.

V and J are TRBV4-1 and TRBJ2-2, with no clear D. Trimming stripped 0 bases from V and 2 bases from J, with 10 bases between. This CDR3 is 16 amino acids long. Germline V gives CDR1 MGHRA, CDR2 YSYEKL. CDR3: CASSQDPFSNTGELFF. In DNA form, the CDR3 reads TGCGCCAGCAGCCAAGATCCATTTAGTAACACCGGGGAGCTGTTTTTT.

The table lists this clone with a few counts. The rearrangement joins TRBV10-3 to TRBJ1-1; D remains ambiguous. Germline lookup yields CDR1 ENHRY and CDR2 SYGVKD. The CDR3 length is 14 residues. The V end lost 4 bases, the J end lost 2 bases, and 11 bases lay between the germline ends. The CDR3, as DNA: TGTGCCATCAGTGTTCAGGCGACAAACACTGAAGCTTTCTTT. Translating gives CAISVQATNTEAFF.

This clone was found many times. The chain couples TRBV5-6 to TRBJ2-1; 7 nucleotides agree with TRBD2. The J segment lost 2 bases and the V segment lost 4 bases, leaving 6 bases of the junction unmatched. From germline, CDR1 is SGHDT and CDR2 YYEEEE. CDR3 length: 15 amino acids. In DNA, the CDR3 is TGTGCCAGCAGCGTTGGACTAGTTACCTACAATGAGCAGTTCTTC. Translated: CASSVGLVTYNEQFF.

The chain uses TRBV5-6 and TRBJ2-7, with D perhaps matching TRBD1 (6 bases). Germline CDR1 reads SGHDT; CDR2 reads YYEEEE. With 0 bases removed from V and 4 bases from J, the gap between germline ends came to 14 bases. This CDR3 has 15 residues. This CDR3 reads CASSLVGDTIYEQYF. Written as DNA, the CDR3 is TGTGCCAGCAGCTTGGTTGGGGACACAATATACGAGCAGTACTTC.

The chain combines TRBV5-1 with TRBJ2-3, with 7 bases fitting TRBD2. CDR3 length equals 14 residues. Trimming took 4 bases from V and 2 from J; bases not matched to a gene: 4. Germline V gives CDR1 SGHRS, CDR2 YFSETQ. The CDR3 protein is CASSPGTTTDTQYF. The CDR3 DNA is TGCGCCAGCAGCCCTGGGACTACCACAGATACGCAGTATTTT.

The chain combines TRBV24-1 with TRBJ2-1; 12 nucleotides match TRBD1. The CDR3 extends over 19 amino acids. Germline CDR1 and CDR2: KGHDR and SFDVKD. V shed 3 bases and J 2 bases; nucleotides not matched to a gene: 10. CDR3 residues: CATSDPGTGGSGTYNEQFF. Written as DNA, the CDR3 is TGTGCCACCAGTGATCCCGGGACAGGGGGCAGCGGGACCTACAATGAGCAGTTCTTC.

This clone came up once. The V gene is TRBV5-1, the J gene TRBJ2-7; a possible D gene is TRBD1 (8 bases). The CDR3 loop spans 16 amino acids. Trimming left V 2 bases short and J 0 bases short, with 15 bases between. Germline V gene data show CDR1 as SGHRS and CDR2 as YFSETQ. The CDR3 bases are TGCGCCAGCAGCTTAAATACAGGGGGGGTCTCCTACGAGCAGTACTTC. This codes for CASSLNTGGVSYEQYF. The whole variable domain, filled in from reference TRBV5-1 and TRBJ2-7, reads KAGVTQTPRYLIKTRGQQVTLSCSPISGHRSVSWYQQTPGQGLQFLFEYFSETQRNKGNFPGRFSGRQFSNSRSEMNVSTLELGDSALYLCASSLNTGGVSYEQYFGPGTRLTVT.

The CDR3 loop reads CASSPWTGNNEQFF. The CDR3 DNA reads as TGTGCCAGCAGTCCCTGGACAGGTAACAATGAGCAGTTCTTC. This sequence joins TRBV27 and TRBJ2-1, with 7 bases aligning to TRBD1. This CDR3 is built from 14 residues. V was clipped by 5 bases and J by 5 bases; unmatched bases: 6. Per the germline V gene, CDR1 is MNHEY and CDR2 is SMNVEV (reference sequence).

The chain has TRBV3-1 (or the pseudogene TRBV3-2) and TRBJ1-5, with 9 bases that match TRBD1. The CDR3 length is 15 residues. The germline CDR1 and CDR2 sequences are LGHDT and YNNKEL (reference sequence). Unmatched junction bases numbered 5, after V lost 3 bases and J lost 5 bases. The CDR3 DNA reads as TGTGCCAGCAGCCATTCACAGGGGGCATATCAGCCCCAGCATTTT. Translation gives CASSHSQGAYQPQHF.

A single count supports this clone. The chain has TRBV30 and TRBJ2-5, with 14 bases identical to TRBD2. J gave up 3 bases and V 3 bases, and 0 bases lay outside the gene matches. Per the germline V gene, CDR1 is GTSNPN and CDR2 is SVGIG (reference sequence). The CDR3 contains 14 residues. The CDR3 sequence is CAWRGLAGEETQYF. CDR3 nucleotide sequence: TGTGCCTGGAGGGGACTAGCGGGAGAAGAGACCCAGTACTTC.

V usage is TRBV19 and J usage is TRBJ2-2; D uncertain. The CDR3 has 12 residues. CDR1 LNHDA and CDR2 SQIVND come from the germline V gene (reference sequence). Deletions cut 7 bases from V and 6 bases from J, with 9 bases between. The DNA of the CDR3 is TGTGCCAGTAAGAGGATCGCCGGGGAGCTGTTTTTT. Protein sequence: CASKRIAGELFF.

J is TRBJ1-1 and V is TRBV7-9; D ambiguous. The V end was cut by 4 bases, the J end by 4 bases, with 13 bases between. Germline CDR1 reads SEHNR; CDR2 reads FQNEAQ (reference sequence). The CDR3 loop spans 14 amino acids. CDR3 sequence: CASSSQMMGTEAFF. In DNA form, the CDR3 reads TGTGCCAGCAGCTCACAGATGATGGGCACTGAAGCTTTCTTT.

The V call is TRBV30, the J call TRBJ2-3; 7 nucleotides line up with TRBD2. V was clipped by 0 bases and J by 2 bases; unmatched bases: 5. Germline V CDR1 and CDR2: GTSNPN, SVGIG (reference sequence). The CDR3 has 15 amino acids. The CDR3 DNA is TGTGCCTGGAGTGTGGCTAGCGGAAACACAGATACGCAGTATTTT. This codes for CAWSVASGNTDTQYF.

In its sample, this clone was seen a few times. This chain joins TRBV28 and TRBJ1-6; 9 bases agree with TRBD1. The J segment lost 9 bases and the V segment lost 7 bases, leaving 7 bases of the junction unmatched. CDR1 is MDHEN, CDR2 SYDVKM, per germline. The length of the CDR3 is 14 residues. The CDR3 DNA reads TGTGCCAGCACCACCGGGACAGGGTTTTCACCCCTCCACTTT. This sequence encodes CASTTGTGFSPLHF.

The CDR3 nucleotides are TGTGCCACCAGCACAACTGGGGGGGGCAATGAGCAGTTCTTC. Translated, it gives CATSTTGGGNEQFF. The rearrangement uses TRBV15 and TRBJ2-1; 7 nucleotides line up with TRBD2. V gave up 4 bases and J gave up 6 bases; unmatched junction bases: 6. The germline V gene has CDR1 LNHNV and CDR2 YYDKDF (reference sequence). CDR3 length: 14 amino acids.

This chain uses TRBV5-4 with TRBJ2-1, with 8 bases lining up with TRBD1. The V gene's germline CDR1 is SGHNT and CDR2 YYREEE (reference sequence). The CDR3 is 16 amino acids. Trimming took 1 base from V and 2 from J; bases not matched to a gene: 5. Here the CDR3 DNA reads TGTGCCAGCAGCTTGAACAGGGGGGACGCCTACAATGAGCAGTTCTTC. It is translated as CASSLNRGDAYNEQFF.

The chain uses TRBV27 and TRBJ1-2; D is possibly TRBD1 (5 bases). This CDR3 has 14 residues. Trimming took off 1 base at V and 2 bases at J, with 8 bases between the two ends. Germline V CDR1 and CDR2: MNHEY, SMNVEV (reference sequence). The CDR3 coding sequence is TGTGCCAGCAGTTTATATTCAGGGAACTATGGCTACACCTTC. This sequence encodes CASSLYSGNYGYTF.

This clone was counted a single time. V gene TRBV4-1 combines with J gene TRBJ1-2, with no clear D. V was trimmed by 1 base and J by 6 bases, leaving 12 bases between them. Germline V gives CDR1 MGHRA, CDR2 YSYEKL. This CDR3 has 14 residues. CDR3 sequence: CASSQVRGSDGYTF. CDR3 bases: TGCGCCAGCAGCCAAGTTAGAGGGTCAGATGGCTACACCTTC.

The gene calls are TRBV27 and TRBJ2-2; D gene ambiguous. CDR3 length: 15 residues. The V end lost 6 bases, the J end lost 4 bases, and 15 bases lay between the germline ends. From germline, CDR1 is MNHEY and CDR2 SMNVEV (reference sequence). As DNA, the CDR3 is TGTGCCAGCAGCCCCCGACCCACGGGCACCGGGGAGCTGTTTTTT. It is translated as CASSPRPTGTGELFF.

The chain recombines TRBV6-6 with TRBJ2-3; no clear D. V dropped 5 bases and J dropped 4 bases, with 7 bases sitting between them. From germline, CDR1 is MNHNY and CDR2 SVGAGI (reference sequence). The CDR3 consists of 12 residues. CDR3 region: CASSPVADTQYF. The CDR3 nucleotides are TGTGCCAGCAGTCCTGTTGCAGATACGCAGTATTTT.

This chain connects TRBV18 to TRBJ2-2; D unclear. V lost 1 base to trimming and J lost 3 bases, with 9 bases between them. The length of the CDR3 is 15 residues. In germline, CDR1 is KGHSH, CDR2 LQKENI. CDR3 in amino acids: CASSPRQSYTGELFF. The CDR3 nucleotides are TGTGCCAGCTCACCACGGCAGTCATACACCGGGGAGCTGTTTTTT.